The 30 T cell receptor beta chains below come from one sample, sequenced in a study of regulatory T cells in long-lasting Graves disease. Building of the TCR beta libraries involved iRepertoire HTBI primers and Arm-PCR of CDR3 regions. From the multiplex PCR reads, TCRdb called clonotypes with MiXCR, one entry per CDR3 protein. The sample consists of some 490,000 distinct CDR3 sequences, 12% of them appearing once. The sample's time point: newly diagnosed GD, antithyroid drugs for less than 3 months. RNA isolated from PBMCs was used to make the TCR library. These data also formed part of another study, on T cells in Graves' hyperthyroidism and ophthalmopathy.

The sequences come from peripheral blood mononuclear cells (PBMCs), collected at new diagnosis, from a patient treated with antithyroid drugs. Every receptor here comes from a woman aged 25 to 39 with Graves disease.

This clonotype was counted at least ten times. At one end, the junction sequence differs from germline, possibly due to a read error. V gene TRBV5-5 combines with J gene TRBJ1-2; D remains unclear. The length of the CDR3 is 15 residues. Germline values: CDR1 SGHKS, CDR2 YYEKEE (reference sequence). The CDR3: CASSLEVTVPYGYTF. CDR3 sequence (DNA): TGCGCCAGCAGCTTGGAAGTCACAGTCCCCTATGGCTACACCTTC.

This clonotype was counted ten times or more. The chain combines TRBV20-1 with TRBJ1-4, with a tentative D call TRBD1 (6 bases). The CDR3 runs 14 residues. V gave up 0 bases and J gave up 7 bases, with 12 bases separating them. CDR1 and CDR2 from the germline V gene are DFQATT and SNEGSKA (reference sequence). In nucleotides, the CDR3 is TGCAGTGCTAGAGATCAAGGGGGAAGTGAAAAACTGTTTTTT. It is translated as CSARDQGGSEKLFF.

Note on this clonotype: This may stem from a read error, because a much larger clone lies one nucleotide away. In nucleotides, the CDR3 is TGCAGCGTGGCGGGACTAGCGGTCCATGAGCAGTACTTC. It encodes CSVAGLAVHEQYF. The rearrangement joins TRBV29-1 to TRBJ2-4; TRBD2 agrees at 11 bases. V trimming: 6 bases; J trimming: 13 bases; junction bases outside the gene matches: 11. Germline V gene sequence: CDR1 SQVTM, CDR2 ANQGSEA. The CDR3 extends over 13 amino acids. The complete variable domain, with remaining parts taken from reference TRBV29-1 and TRBJ2-4, reads SAVISQKPSRDICQRGTSLTIQCQVDSQVTMMFWYRQQPGQSLTLIATANQGSEATYESGFVIDKFPISRPNLTFSTLTVSNMSPEDSSIYLCSVAGLAVHEQYFGAGTRLSVL.

This chain links TRBV2 with TRBJ2-5, with D unclear. V lost 3 bases and J lost 3, with 11 bases in between. The CDR3 loop spans 14 amino acids. Germline V lookup: CDR1 SNHLY, CDR2 FYNNEI. In DNA form, the CDR3 reads TGTGCCAGCAGTGACAGGACCCCGGAAGAGACCCAGTACTTC. Residues: CASSDRTPEETQYF.

Many counts were recorded for this clonotype. The CDR3 DNA reads TGTGCCAGCAGCCCTGGACTAGGCCCGGAGACCCAGTACTTC. This sequence encodes CASSPGLGPETQYF. The gene calls are TRBV7-2 and TRBJ2-5; 7 positions match TRBD2. With 5 bases clipped from V and 5 bases from J, the junction kept 8 bases outside the gene matches. The CDR3 is made up of 14 amino acids. The germline CDR1 and CDR2 sequences are SGHTA and FQGNSA.

This clonotype was recorded many times. J is TRBJ1-2 and V is TRBV2, with D possibly TRBD1 on 5 matching bases. Germline assignment: CDR1 SNHLY and CDR2 FYNNEI. Trimming pared 0 bases from V and 4 bases from J, leaving 15 bases between. This CDR3 has 16 residues. The CDR3 region is CASSEAGPGDFYGYTF. The CDR3, as DNA: TGTGCCAGCAGTGAAGCGGGGCCGGGGGATTTCTATGGCTACACCTTC. The complete variable domain, with remaining parts taken from reference TRBV2 and TRBJ1-2, reads EPEVTQTPSHQVTQMGQEVILRCVPISNHLYFYWYRQILGQKVEFLVSFYNNEISEKSEIFDDQFSVERPDGSNFTLKIRSTKLEDSAMYFCASSEAGPGDFYGYTFGSGTRLTVV.

CDR3 DNA: TGTGCCAGCAGCCAAGTCCAGGGTCGGGCTGAAGCTTTCTTT. Its translation: CASSQVQGRAEAFF. The chain uses TRBV3-1 and TRBJ1-1, with D possibly TRBD1 on 5 matching bases. This CDR3 has 14 residues. Between the trimmed V and J ends, which lost 1 base and 6 bases, there was a span of 12 bases. Germline CDR1 LGHDT, CDR2 YNNKEL (reference sequence).

There are many counts of this clonotype. This chain connects TRBV19 to TRBJ1-5; possibly TRBD1 for D (5 bases). The CDR3 extends over 12 amino acids. The germline V and J ends were trimmed by 9 bases and 7 bases, with 13 bases remaining between them. The germline V gene has CDR1 LNHDA and CDR2 SQIVND (reference sequence). CDR3 amino acids: CASSARGQPQHF. DNA of the CDR3: TGTGCCAGCAGCGCAAGGGGACAGCCCCAGCATTTT. The variable domain in full, completed from reference TRBV19 and TRBJ1-5, reads DGGITQSPKYLFRKEGQNVTLSCEQNLNHDAMYWYRQDPGQGLRLIYYSQIVNDFQKGDIAEGYSVSREKKESFPLTVTSAQKNPTAFYLCASSARGQPQHFGDGTRLSIL.

The table lists this clonotype with a few counts. The gene calls are TRBV27 and TRBJ1-2, with D perhaps matching TRBD1 (5 bases). Germline V lookup: CDR1 MNHEY, CDR2 SMNVEV (reference sequence). V was clipped by 0 bases and J by 4 bases, with 12 bases between them. CDR3 length: 15 residues. CDR3 coding DNA: TGTGCCAGCAGTTTATCGGGCGGGACTTTCTATGGCTACACCTTC. Protein sequence: CASSLSGGTFYGYTF.

This clonotype turned up a few times. The J gene is TRBJ2-7, the V gene TRBV6-1; tentatively, D is TRBD2 (6 bases). Germline V gene data show CDR1 as MNHNS and CDR2 as SASEGT. The CDR3 runs 15 residues. The V gene lost 3 bases and the J gene lost 1 base, with 13 bases spanning the gap. CDR3 sequence: CASSDGQGGSYEQYF. The CDR3 nucleotides read TGTGCCAGCAGTGATGGGCAGGGAGGTTCCTACGAGCAGTACTTC.

As regards this clonotype: Since a far larger clone is one base different, this is likely a read error. This chain connects TRBV11-3 to TRBJ2-1; D gene unclear. This CDR3 has 14 amino acids. Deletions cut 3 bases from V and 2 bases from J, with 8 bases between. CDR1 SGHNT and CDR2 YENEEA come from the germline V gene. The CDR3 nucleotides read TGTGCCAGCAGCTTTAGACGGGCCTACAATGAGCAGTTCTTC. This translates into CASSFRRAYNEQFF.

This clonotype has at least ten counts. The CDR3 bases are TGTGCCAGCAGCTTAGATCGGTACGAGCAGTACTTC. Its protein is CASSLDRYEQYF. The V call is TRBV11-3, the J call TRBJ2-7, with unresolved D. Germline assignment: CDR1 SGHNT and CDR2 YENEEA. The CDR3 runs 12 residues. V lost 0 bases and J lost 4, with 4 bases in between. The variable domain in full, completed from reference TRBV11-3 and TRBJ2-7, reads EAGVVQSPRYKIIEKKQPVAFWCNPISGHNTLYWYLQNLGQGPELLIRYENEEAVDDSQLPKDRFSAERLKGVDSTLKIQPAELGDSAVYLCASSLDRYEQYFGPGTRLTVT.

This clonotype was recorded many times. V gene TRBV12-5 combines with J gene TRBJ1-6; no firm D call. Trimming pared 0 bases from V and 3 bases from J, leaving 12 bases between. Germline values: CDR1 LGHNT, CDR2 FRNRAP. The length of the CDR3 is 17 residues. CDR3 amino acids: CASGLVQQDYYNSPLHF. The CDR3 bases are TGTGCTAGTGGTTTGGTACAGCAGGACTACTATAATTCACCCCTCCACTTT. The full variable domain, completed using reference TRBV12-5 and TRBJ1-6, is DARVTQTPRHKVTEMGQEVTMRCQPILGHNTVFWYRQTMMQGLELLAYFRNRAPLDDSGMPKDRFSAEMPDATLATLKIQPSEPRDSAVYFCASGLVQQDYYNSPLHFGNGTRLTVT.

This clonotype was seen many times. The chain carries TRBV20-1 and TRBJ2-3; 10 bases match TRBD1. The CDR3 has 17 amino acids. V was clipped by 0 bases and J by 4 bases; unmatched bases: 10. The germline CDR1 and CDR2 sequences are DFQATT and SNEGSKA (reference sequence). CDR3 amino acids: CSARDESGTGDSDTQYF. DNA of the CDR3: TGCAGTGCTAGAGATGAGTCCGGGACAGGGGATTCAGATACGCAGTATTTT.

Ten or more counts support this clonotype. The CDR3 sequence is CASSLWLEENTEAFF. In DNA, the CDR3 is TGTGCCAGCAGTTTATGGCTAGAGGAGAACACTGAAGCTTTCTTT. The chain has TRBV12-3 or TRBV12-4 and TRBJ1-1; D call uncertain. This CDR3 has 15 amino acids. V gave up 2 bases and J gave up 1 base, with 11 bases separating them.

V is TRBV2 and J is TRBJ1-4; a possible D gene is TRBD1 (5 bases). V was pared by 8 bases and J by 8 bases, with 18 bases between. The CDR3 contains 14 residues. CDR1 is SNHLY, CDR2 FYNNEI, per germline. The CDR3 region is CASWGRGPREKLFF. In DNA, the CDR3 is TGTGCCAGCTGGGGGAGGGGTCCTAGAGAAAAACTGTTTTTT.

This clonotype was observed at least ten times. V is TRBV3-1 and J is TRBJ2-7, with unresolved D. Germline loops: CDR1 LGHDT, CDR2 YNNKEL (reference sequence). Trimming left V 5 bases short and J 7 bases short, with 3 bases between. This CDR3 is built from 9 residues. The CDR3 DNA reads TGTGCCAGCAGCGATGAGCAGTACTTC. It encodes CASSDEQYF.

As regards this clonotype: A much more abundant neighbour one base away suggests this may be a read error. In nucleotides, the CDR3 is TGTGCCAGCAGCCAAGGGGTGGGCAATGAGCAGTTCTTC. This gives the protein CASSQGVGNEQFF. The genes are TRBV12-3 or TRBV12-4 and TRBJ2-1; a possible D gene is TRBD1 (5 bases). CDR3 length: 13 residues. Trimming pared 6 bases from V and 6 bases from J, leaving 12 bases between.

The genes are TRBV11-3 and TRBJ2-3; 8 bases are shared with TRBD1. The V segment lost 7 bases and the J segment 6 bases; nucleotides outside the gene matches: 6. Germline loops: CDR1 SGHNT, CDR2 YENEEA. The CDR3 covers 13 residues. The CDR3 nucleotides read TGTGCCAGCAACAGGGGGATCAGGGATACGCAGTATTTT. It codes for CASNRGIRDTQYF. Looking up the rest from reference TRBV11-3 and TRBJ2-3 gives the full variable domain: EAGVVQSPRYKIIEKKQPVAFWCNPISGHNTLYWYLQNLGQGPELLIRYENEEAVDDSQLPKDRFSAERLKGVDSTLKIQPAELGDSAVYLCASNRGIRDTQYFGPGTRLTVL.

This clonotype showed up many times. The V and J genes are TRBV30 and TRBJ1-2; D call uncertain. CDR1 and CDR2 (germline): GTSNPN, SVGIG (reference sequence). The CDR3 is made up of 14 amino acids. Trimming removed 4 bases at V and 5 bases at J, with 17 bases between. The CDR3 loop is CAWNRGLGEYGYTF. CDR3 DNA: TGTGCCTGGAATAGAGGGTTGGGCGAATATGGCTACACCTTC.

A note on this clonotype: Given a much more abundant clone one base away, this may be a read error. The V call is TRBV5-1, the J call TRBJ2-5; D is possibly TRBD1 (6 bases). This CDR3 has 14 amino acids. CDR1 and CDR2 (germline): SGHRS, YFSETQ. Trimming took off 3 bases at V and 11 bases at J, with 20 bases between the two ends. The CDR3 DNA reads TGCGCCAGCAGCTCCATGGTTCGGGACAATGAGCAGTACTTC. Its translation is CASSSMVRDNEQYF.

Details on this clonotype: This may stem from a read error, because a much larger clone lies one nucleotide away. V gene TRBV20-1 combines with J gene TRBJ1-1; 7 nucleotides line up with TRBD1. CDR3 length equals 13 residues. Germline lookup yields CDR1 DFQATT and CDR2 SNEGSKA (reference sequence). The CDR3 DNA follows: TGCGGTGCTAGAAAGCAGGGGGGCACTGAAGCTTTCTTT. This sequence encodes CGARKQGGTEAFF.

This clonotype has ten or more counts. V is TRBV20-1 and J is TRBJ1-4; D remains unclear. The germline V gene encodes CDR1 DFQATT and CDR2 SNEGSKA (reference sequence). The CDR3 covers 13 residues. CDR3: CSGINPRSEKLFF. The CDR3 DNA reads as TGCAGCGGAATCAATCCGAGGAGTGAAAAACTGTTTTTT.

This clonotype was picked up many times. The CDR3 bases are TGTGCCAGCAGTTTAGCAGACAGGGGATCGAAGTATGGCTACACCTTC. It is translated as CASSLADRGSKYGYTF. This chain connects TRBV12-3 or TRBV12-4 to TRBJ1-2; 8 bases align to TRBD1. The CDR3 loop spans 16 amino acids. The trim removed 0 bases at V and 5 bases at J, leaving 8 bases unmatched.

The table lists this clonotype with many counts. The gene calls are TRBV29-1 and TRBJ1-1; D is uncertain. In germline, CDR1 is SQVTM, CDR2 ANQGSEA. This CDR3 has 12 amino acids. Trimming pared 1 base from V and 0 bases from J, leaving 3 bases between. The CDR3 spells CSVEAVNTEAFF. The DNA for the CDR3 is TGCAGCGTTGAAGCTGTGAACACTGAAGCTTTCTTT. The full variable domain, its missing parts supplied by reference TRBV29-1 and TRBJ1-1, is SAVISQKPSRDICQRGTSLTIQCQVDSQVTMMFWYRQQPGQSLTLIATANQGSEATYESGFVIDKFPISRPNLTFSTLTVSNMSPEDSSIYLCSVEAVNTEAFFGQGTRLTVV.

The chain combines TRBV3-1 with TRBJ1-4; D uncertain. Germline-derived CDR1 and CDR2 are LGHDT and YNNKEL (reference sequence). V lost 0 bases and J lost 7, with 24 bases in between. This CDR3 has 19 amino acids. The CDR3 DNA reads as TGTGCCAGCAGCCAAGATATGACCCCTTATCCCCGGCAGAGTGAAAAACTGTTTTTT. Amino acid sequence: CASSQDMTPYPRQSEKLFF.

As for this clonotype: A much more abundant neighbour one base away suggests this may be a read error. The chain links TRBV18 to TRBJ2-1, with 7 bases that match TRBD1. This CDR3 comprises 13 residues. CDR1 KGHSH and CDR2 LQKENI come from the germline V gene. The junction had 7 bases not matched to a gene; V was cut back by 5 bases and J by 9 bases. The CDR3 loop reads CASSAAPGGEQFF. The CDR3 bases are TGTGCCAGCTCAGCGGCTCCAGGGGGTGAGCAGTTCTTC.

This clonotype was counted ten times or more. The chain couples TRBV28 to TRBJ2-7; 9 positions match TRBD1. The CDR3 has 16 amino acids. The V gene's germline CDR1 is MDHEN and CDR2 SYDVKM. The J segment lost 5 bases and the V segment lost 6 bases, leaving 14 bases of the junction unmatched. CDR3 in amino acids: CASSPGLGQGINEQYF. DNA of the CDR3: TGTGCCAGCAGCCCAGGTCTGGGACAGGGAATCAACGAGCAGTACTTC.

The chain carries TRBV19 and TRBJ2-3; TRBD2 might be the D (6 bases). Trimming cost V 5 bases and J 4 bases, with 19 bases left between them. The CDR3 has 16 amino acids. The germline gives CDR1 LNHDA, CDR2 SQIVND (reference sequence). CDR3 coding DNA: TGTGCCAGTAGTCCCGAGTTGGGGGAGGAGGCAGATACGCAGTATTTT. Amino acids: CASSPELGEEADTQYF.

This clonotype was counted many times. The V and J genes are TRBV30 and TRBJ1-5; 10 bases fit TRBD1. The germline CDR1 and CDR2 sequences are GTSNPN and SVGIG (reference sequence). V was clipped by 5 bases and J by 3 bases; unmatched bases: 7. The CDR3 is 15 residues long. The CDR3: CAWGGQGVINQPQHF. CDR3 in DNA: TGTGCCTGGGGAGGACAGGGGGTGATCAATCAGCCCCAGCATTTT.